The present TCR beta chain was sequenced within a study of control samples from healthy donors and cancer patients. Produced via immunoSEQ multiplex PCR; TCRdb's table is partial and in-frame only. The sample carries 100,000 to 150,000 clones, more than 85% recorded once. The V and J ends lost 5 bases and 0 bases respectively, with 14 bases between them. This CDR3 spans 17 amino acids. CDR1 is MNHEY, CDR2 SMNVEV, per germline (reference sequence). This clone was seen only once. The sample was blood. The TCR comes from a man aged 18 to 30 in good health. The chain links TRBV27 to TRBJ1-6; D may be TRBD1 (5 bases). The CDR3 DNA reads TGTGCCAGCAGTCCCTTGGGGGGAAGCTCCTATAATTCACCCCTCCACTTT. This encodes CASSPLGGSSYNSPLHF.